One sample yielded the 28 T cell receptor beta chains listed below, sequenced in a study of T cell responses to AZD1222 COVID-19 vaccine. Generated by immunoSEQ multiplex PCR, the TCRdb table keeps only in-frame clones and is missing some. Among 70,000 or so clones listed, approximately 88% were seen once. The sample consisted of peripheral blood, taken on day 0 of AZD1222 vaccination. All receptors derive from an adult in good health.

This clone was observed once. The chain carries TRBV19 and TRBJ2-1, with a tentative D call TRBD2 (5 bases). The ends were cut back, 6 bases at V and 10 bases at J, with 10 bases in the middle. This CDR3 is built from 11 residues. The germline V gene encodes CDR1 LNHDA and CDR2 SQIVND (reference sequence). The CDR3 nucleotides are TGTGCCAGTAGCCGGACTGACGAGCAGTTCTTC. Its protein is CASSRTDEQFF.

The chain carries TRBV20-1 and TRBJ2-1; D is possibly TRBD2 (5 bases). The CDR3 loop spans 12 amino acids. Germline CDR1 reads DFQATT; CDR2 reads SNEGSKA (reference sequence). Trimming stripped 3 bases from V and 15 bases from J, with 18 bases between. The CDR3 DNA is TGCAGTGCTAGTGGACTCCCAAGTAGCGTGTTCTTC. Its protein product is CSASGLPSSVFF.

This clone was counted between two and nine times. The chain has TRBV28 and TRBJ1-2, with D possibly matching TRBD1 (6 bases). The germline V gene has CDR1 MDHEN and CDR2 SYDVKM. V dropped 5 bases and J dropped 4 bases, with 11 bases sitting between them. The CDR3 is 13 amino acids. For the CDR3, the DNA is TGTGCCAGCAGTCCCTCAGGGGTCTATGGCTACACCTTC. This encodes CASSPSGVYGYTF.

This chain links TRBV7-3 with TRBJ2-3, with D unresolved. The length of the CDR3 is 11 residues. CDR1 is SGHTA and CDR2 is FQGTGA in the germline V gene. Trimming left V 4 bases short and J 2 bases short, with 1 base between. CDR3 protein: CASSSTDTQYF. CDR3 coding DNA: TGTGCCAGCAGCTCCACAGATACGCAGTATTTT.

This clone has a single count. The CDR3 region has the DNA TGTGCCAGTAGTGGTCGAAGCGCGGAAAAACTGTTTTTT. Translation gives CASSGRSAEKLFF. The gene calls are TRBV19 and TRBJ1-4; unclear D gene. From germline, CDR1 is LNHDA and CDR2 SQIVND (reference sequence). CDR3 size: 13 residues. Trimming left V 5 bases short and J 8 bases short, with 12 bases between.

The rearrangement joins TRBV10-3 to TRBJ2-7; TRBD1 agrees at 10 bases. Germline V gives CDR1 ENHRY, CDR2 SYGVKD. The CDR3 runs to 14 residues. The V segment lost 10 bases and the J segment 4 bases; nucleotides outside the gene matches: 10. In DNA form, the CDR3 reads TGTGCCACCCGCTCGGGGGACAGGGGTTACGAGCAGTACTTC. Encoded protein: CATRSGDRGYEQYF.

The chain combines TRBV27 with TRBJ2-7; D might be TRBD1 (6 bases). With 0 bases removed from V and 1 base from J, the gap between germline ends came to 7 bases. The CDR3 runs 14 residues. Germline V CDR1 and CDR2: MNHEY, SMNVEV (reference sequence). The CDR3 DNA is TGTGCCAGCAGTTTATCTCAGGGGTCCTACGAGCAGTACTTC. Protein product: CASSLSQGSYEQYF.

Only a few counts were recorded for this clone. Written as DNA, the CDR3 is TGCGCCAGCAGCTTGGCCGGACGGGTCCAAGAGACCCAGTACTTC. Amino acid sequence: CASSLAGRVQETQYF. The genes are TRBV5-1 and TRBJ2-5; D gene unclear. Germline CDR1 SGHRS, CDR2 YFSETQ. CDR3 length: 15 residues. Trimming cost V 0 bases and J 1 base, with 10 bases left between them.

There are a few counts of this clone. The CDR3 loop reads CAWSVLGNEQYF. The CDR3 DNA reads TGTGCCTGGAGTGTACTGGGAAACGAGCAGTACTTC. This rearrangement joins TRBV30 to TRBJ2-7; D gene uncertain. CDR1 GTSNPN and CDR2 SVGIG come from the germline V gene (reference sequence). The V end was cut by 0 bases, the J end by 5 bases, with 8 bases between. The CDR3 sequence is 12 residues long.

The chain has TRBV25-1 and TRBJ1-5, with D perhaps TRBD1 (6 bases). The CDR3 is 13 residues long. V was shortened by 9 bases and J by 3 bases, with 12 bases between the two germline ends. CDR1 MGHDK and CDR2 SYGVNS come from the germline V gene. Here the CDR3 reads CASQGWLNQPQHF. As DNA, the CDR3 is TGTGCCAGTCAGGGGTGGCTCAATCAGCCCCAGCATTTT.

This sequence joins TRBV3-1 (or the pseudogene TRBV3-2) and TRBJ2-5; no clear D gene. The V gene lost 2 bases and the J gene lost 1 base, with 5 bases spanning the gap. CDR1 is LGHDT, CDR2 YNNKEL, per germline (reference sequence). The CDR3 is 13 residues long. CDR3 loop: CASSQLPQETQYF. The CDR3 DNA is TGTGCCAGCAGCCAACTACCCCAAGAGACCCAGTACTTC.

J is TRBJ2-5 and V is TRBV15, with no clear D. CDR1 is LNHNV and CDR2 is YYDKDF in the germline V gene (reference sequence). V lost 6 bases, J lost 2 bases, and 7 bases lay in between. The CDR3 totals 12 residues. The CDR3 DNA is TGTGCCACCAGAGCCCGACAAGAGACCCAGTACTTC. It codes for CATRARQETQYF.

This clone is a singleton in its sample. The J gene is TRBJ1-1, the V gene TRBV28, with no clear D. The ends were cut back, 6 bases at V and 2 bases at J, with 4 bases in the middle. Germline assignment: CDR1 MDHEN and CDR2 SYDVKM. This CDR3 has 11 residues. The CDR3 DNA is TGTGCCAGCAGGGAAAACACTGAAGCTTTCTTT. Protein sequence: CASRENTEAFF.

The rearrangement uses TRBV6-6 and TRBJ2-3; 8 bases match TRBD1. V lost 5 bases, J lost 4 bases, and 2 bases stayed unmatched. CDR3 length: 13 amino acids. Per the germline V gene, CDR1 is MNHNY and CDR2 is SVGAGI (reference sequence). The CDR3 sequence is CASSGQGPDTQYF. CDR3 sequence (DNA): TGTGCCAGCAGTGGACAGGGACCAGATACGCAGTATTTT.

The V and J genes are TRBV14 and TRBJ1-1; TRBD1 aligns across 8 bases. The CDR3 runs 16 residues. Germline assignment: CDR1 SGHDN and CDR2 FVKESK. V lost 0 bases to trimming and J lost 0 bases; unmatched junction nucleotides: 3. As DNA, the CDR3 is TGTGCCAGCAGCCAAGACAGGGGGCTCGTGAACACTGAAGCTTTCTTT. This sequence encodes CASSQDRGLVNTEAFF. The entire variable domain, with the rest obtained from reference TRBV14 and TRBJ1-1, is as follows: EAGVTQFPSHSVIEKGQTVTLRCDPISGHDNLYWYRRVMGKEIKFLLHFVKESKQDESGMPNNRFLAERTGGTYSTLKVQPAELEDSGVYFCASSQDRGLVNTEAFFGQGTRLTVV.

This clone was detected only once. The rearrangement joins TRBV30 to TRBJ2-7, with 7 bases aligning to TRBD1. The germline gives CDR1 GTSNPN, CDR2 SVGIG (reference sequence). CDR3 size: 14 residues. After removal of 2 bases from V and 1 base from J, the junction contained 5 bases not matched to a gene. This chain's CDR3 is CAWSRDSASYEQYF. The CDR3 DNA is TGTGCCTGGAGTAGGGACAGTGCTTCCTACGAGCAGTACTTC.

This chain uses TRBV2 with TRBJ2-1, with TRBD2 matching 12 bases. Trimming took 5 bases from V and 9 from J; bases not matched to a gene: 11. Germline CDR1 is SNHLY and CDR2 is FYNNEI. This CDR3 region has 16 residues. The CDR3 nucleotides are TGTGCCAGCAGTAAAAAGACTAGCGGGAGCCACCGTGAGCAGTTCTTC. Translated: CASSKKTSGSHREQFF.

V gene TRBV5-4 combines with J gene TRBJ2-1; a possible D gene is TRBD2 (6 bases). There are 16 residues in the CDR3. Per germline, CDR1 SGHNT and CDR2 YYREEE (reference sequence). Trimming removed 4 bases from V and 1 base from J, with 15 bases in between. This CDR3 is CASSVGRGSSYNEQFF. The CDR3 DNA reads TGTGCCAGCAGCGTGGGTCGGGGGAGTTCCTACAATGAGCAGTTCTTC. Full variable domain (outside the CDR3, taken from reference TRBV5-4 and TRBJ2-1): ETGVTQSPTHLIKTRGQQVTLRCSSQSGHNTVSWYQQALGQGPQFIFQYYREEENGRGNFPPRFSGLQFPNYSSELNVNALELDDSALYLCASSVGRGSSYNEQFFGPGTRLTVL.

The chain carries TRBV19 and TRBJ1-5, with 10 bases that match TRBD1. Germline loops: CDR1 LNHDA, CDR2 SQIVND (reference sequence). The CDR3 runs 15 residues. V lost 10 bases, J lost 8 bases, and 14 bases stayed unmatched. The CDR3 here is CATARQGAELEPQHF. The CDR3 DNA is TGTGCCACCGCCCGACAGGGGGCAGAGTTAGAGCCCCAGCATTTT.

The CDR3 region has the DNA TGTGCCAGAAGCCCTGTCTTCGACAGGGATGACACTGAAGCTTTCTTT. It specifies CARSPVFDRDDTEAFF. The rearrangement joins TRBV5-3 to TRBJ1-1, with 7 bases aligning to TRBD1. TRBV5-3 has ORF status, its function being uncertain. This CDR3 has 16 amino acids. The ends lost 4 bases at V and 3 bases at J; junction bases unmatched: 12.

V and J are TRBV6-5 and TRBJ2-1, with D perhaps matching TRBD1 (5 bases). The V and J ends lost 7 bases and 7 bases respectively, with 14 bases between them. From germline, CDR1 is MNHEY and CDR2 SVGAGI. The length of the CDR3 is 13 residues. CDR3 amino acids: CASTPRGRNEQFF. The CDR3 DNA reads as TGTGCCAGCACCCCAAGGGGTCGGAATGAGCAGTTCTTC.

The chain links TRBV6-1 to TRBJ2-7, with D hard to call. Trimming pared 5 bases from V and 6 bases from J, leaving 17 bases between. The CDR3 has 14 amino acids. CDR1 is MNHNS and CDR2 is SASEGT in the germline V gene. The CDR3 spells CASSRAPDRSEQYF. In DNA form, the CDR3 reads TGTGCCAGCAGTAGAGCACCGGATCGCTCCGAGCAGTACTTC.

DNA for the CDR3: TGTGCCAGCAGCGTACAGGGGGGGAATGAAAAACTGTTTTTT. Translating gives CASSVQGGNEKLFF. This rearrangement joins TRBV9 to TRBJ1-4, with 7 bases aligning to TRBD1. Germline V gene data show CDR1 as SGDLS and CDR2 as YYNGEE. J was trimmed by 5 bases and V by 1 base; bases with no gene match: 2. The CDR3 covers 14 residues.

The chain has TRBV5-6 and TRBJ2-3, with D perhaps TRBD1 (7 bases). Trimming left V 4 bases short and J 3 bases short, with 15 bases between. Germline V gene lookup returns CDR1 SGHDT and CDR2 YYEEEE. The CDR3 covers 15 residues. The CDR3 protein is CASSGNRGLTDTQYF. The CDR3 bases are TGTGCCAGCAGCGGTAACAGGGGACTTACAGATACGCAGTATTTT.

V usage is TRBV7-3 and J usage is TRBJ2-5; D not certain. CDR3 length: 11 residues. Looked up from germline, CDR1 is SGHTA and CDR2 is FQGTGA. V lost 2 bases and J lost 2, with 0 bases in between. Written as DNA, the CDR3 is TGTGCCAGCAGCTTACAAGAGACCCAGTACTTC. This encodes CASSLQETQYF.

Written as DNA, the CDR3 is TGTGCCAGCAGCGGCGGTCTGGGGGATAATTCACCCCTCCACTTT. This translates into CASSGGLGDNSPLHF. The J gene is TRBJ1-6, the V gene TRBV2; a possible D gene is TRBD1 (5 bases). CDR1 and CDR2 (germline): SNHLY, FYNNEI. This CDR3 comprises 15 residues. V shed 6 bases and J shed 5 bases, with 14 bases lying between them.

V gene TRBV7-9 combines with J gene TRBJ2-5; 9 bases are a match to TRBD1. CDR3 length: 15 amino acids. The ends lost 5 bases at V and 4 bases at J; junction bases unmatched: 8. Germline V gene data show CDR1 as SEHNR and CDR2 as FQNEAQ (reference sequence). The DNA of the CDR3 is TGTGCCAGCAGCCCCCGGGACAGGGTCTCAGAGACCCAGTACTTC. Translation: CASSPRDRVSETQYF.

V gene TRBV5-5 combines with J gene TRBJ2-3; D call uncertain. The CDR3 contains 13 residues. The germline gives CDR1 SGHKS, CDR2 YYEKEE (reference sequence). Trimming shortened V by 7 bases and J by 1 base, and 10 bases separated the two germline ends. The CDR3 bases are TGTGCCAGCCAAAGGGTAGGCACAGATACGCAGTATTTT. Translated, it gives CASQRVGTDTQYF. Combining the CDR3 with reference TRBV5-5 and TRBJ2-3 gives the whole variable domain DAGVTQSPTHLIKTRGQQVTLRCSPISGHKSVSWYQQVLGQGPQFIFQYYEKEERGRGNFPDRFSARQFPNYSSELNVNALLLGDSALYLCASQRVGTDTQYFGPGTRLTVL.